This T cell receptor beta chain was retrieved from a study of shared clonotypes between healthy human individuals. Clones were read by immunoSEQ multiplex PCR, and TCRdb kept only the in-frame ones, dropping some. Among roughly 2 million clones listed, over 85% were seen once. Germline V gene sequence: CDR1 KGHSH, CDR2 LQKENI. The CDR3 spans 15 residues. Trimming pared 2 bases from V and 5 bases from J, leaving 13 bases between. The chain joins TRBV18 to TRBJ2-1, with D possibly matching TRBD2 (5 bases). Sequencing was done on a sample of naive CD4+ T cells sorted from blood. Stated subset: CD45RA+ positively selected. The sequence was collected from a young man in good health. Here the CDR3 DNA reads TGTGCCAGCTCACCAGCTAGCCTTGGCGACAATGAGCAGTTCTTC. Translating gives CASSPASLGDNEQFF.